These 27 T cell receptor beta chains were all obtained from the same sample, sequenced in a study of cytomegalovirus exposure and HLA in healthy donors (dated by TCRdb to about 2017). Library creation used the immunoSEQ multiplex PCR assay. A mixture of 60 forward primers for TCR Vbeta segments and 13 reverse primers for TCR Jbeta segments was used in the multiplex PCR. Sourced from immuneACCESS, this table was stored by TCRdb with only in-frame sequences that have V and J called. A share of the clones is absent; for the studies checked, an unresolved V gene accounts for under half, and the remainder has no known explanation. In this sample the table shows 150,000 to 200,000 clones, just under 80% of which occur a single time. The top ten hold about a tenth of the sample. The sample comprised PBMCs. These receptors all stem from a man younger than 30 in good health and CMV-seropositive.

This chain uses TRBV4-1 with TRBJ2-7, with D tentatively TRBD1 (6 bases). Trimming shortened V by 2 bases and J by 0 bases, and 11 bases separated the two germline ends. The CDR3 consists of 15 residues. Germline V gene lookup returns CDR1 MGHRA and CDR2 YSYEKL. This CDR3 is CASSQPGHYSYEQYF. CDR3 in DNA: TGCGCCAGCAGCCAACCGGGACACTACTCCTACGAGCAGTACTTC.

V is TRBV2 and J is TRBJ2-7; 10 nucleotides match TRBD2. CDR1 SNHLY and CDR2 FYNNEI come from the germline V gene. This CDR3 is 16 amino acids long. V lost 1 base and J lost 0; bases outside the gene matches: 3. The CDR3 region has the DNA TGTGCCAGCAGTGAAGGGGCTAGCGGGGGCTCCTACGAGCAGTACTTC. Translation: CASSEGASGGSYEQYF.

This clone was recorded once. This chain uses TRBV10-1 with TRBJ2-1; tentatively, D is TRBD2 (5 bases). There are 14 residues in the CDR3. Trimming removed 4 bases at V and 4 bases at J, with 11 bases between. Germline-derived CDR1 and CDR2 are WNHNN and SYGVQD (reference sequence). The CDR3 reads CASSGPTTYNEQFF. The CDR3 DNA is TGCGCCAGCAGTGGGCCGACTACTTACAATGAGCAGTTCTTC.

The J gene is TRBJ2-5, the V gene TRBV6-5, with 7 bases fitting TRBD1. Trimming at V came to 6 bases and at J to 12 bases, leaving 10 bases not matched to a gene. The germline V gene encodes CDR1 MNHEY and CDR2 SVGAGI. CDR3 size: 12 residues. CDR3 protein: CASRSTGSREYF. Here the CDR3 DNA reads TGTGCCAGCAGATCGACAGGGTCCCGGGAGTACTTC.

CDR3 amino acids: CASSADSPDEQFF. The CDR3, as DNA: TGTGCCAGCAGCGCCGACAGTCCCGATGAGCAGTTCTTC. The chain carries TRBV7-9 and TRBJ2-1; TRBD1 might be the D (5 bases). The V and J ends lost 5 bases and 8 bases respectively, with 13 bases between them. Germline V lookup: CDR1 SEHNR, CDR2 FQNEAQ (reference sequence). CDR3 size: 13 residues.

Points on this clone: As the CDR3 is not closed by the conserved phenylalanine or tryptophan, this likely results from a read error. The rearrangement joins TRBV14 to TRBJ1-6; possibly TRBD1 for D (5 bases). The V and J ends lost 1 base and 7 bases respectively, with 8 bases between them. Germline V gene sequence: CDR1 SGHDN, CDR2 FVKESK. The CDR3 has 14 amino acids. This CDR3 is CASSQGQQNSPLHL. As DNA, the CDR3 is TGTGCCAGCAGCCAAGGACAGCAAAATTCACCCCTCCACCTT.

The chain has TRBV21-1 and TRBJ1-4; the table's TRBD1 call for D was not verified on the DNA. TRBV21-1 is termed a pseudogene. The length of the CDR3 is 15 residues. The CDR3, as DNA: TGTGCCAGCAGCATTGTGACAGGGATTAATGAAAAACTGTTTTTT. Amino acids: CASSIVTGINEKLFF.

This chain connects TRBV6-5 to TRBJ1-6; TRBD1 aligns across 8 bases. V dropped 0 bases and J dropped 7; count of bases not matched to a gene: 2. CDR1 and CDR2 from the germline V gene are MNHEY and SVGAGI. The CDR3 covers 15 residues. The CDR3, as DNA: TGTGCCAGCAGTTACTCAGGACAGGGAAATTCACCCCTCCACTTT. It specifies CASSYSGQGNSPLHF.

This clone came up a few times. The gene calls are TRBV6-6 and TRBJ2-7, with D unclear. Looked up from germline, CDR1 is MNHNY and CDR2 is SVGAGI (reference sequence). The ends were cut back, 2 bases at V and 3 bases at J, with 2 bases in the middle. The CDR3 extends over 11 amino acids. The DNA of the CDR3 is TGTGCCAGCAGTTACCTCTACGAGCAGTACTTC. It translates to CASSYLYEQYF.

V gene TRBV9 combines with J gene TRBJ2-1, with D maybe TRBD1 (6 bases). Per the germline V gene, CDR1 is SGDLS and CDR2 is YYNGEE. This CDR3 comprises 12 residues. The V end was cut by 7 bases, the J end by 7 bases, with 12 bases between. CDR3 coding DNA: TGTGCCAGCGGAAAAACAGGGAATGAGCAGTTCTTC. Translated, it gives CASGKTGNEQFF. The full variable domain, with the rest looked up from reference TRBV9 and TRBJ2-1, is DSGVTQTPKHLITATGQRVTLRCSPRSGDLSVYWYQQSLDQGLQFLIQYYNGEERAKGNILERFSAQQFPDLHSELNLSSLELGDSALYFCASGKTGNEQFFGPGTRLTVL.

The V and J genes are TRBV27 and TRBJ2-3; 9 bases match TRBD1. Germline V CDR1 and CDR2: MNHEY, SMNVEV (reference sequence). The J segment lost 3 bases and the V segment lost 5 bases, leaving 9 bases of the junction unmatched. CDR3 length equals 16 residues. CDR3: CASSAGQGKGTDTQYF. In DNA, the CDR3 is TGTGCCAGCAGTGCCGGACAGGGGAAGGGTACAGATACGCAGTATTTT.

The V gene is TRBV27, the J gene TRBJ1-2; 10 bases are a match to TRBD1. With V trimmed by 2 bases and J by 2 bases, 2 bases remained unmatched. This CDR3 is built from 15 residues. CDR1 MNHEY and CDR2 SMNVEV come from the germline V gene (reference sequence). DNA for the CDR3: TGTGCCAGCAGTTTAGGGACAGGGGAGAACTATGGCTACACCTTC. This sequence encodes CASSLGTGENYGYTF.

The rearrangement links TRBV27 to TRBJ1-1, with D perhaps TRBD1 (6 bases). V lost 5 bases and J 4 bases, leaving 14 bases between the germline ends. The CDR3 is 14 residues long. CDR1 MNHEY and CDR2 SMNVEV come from the germline V gene (reference sequence). The CDR3 nucleotides are TGTGCCAGCAGTGGCGCAACAGGGTTCACTGAAGCTTTCTTT. Translation gives CASSGATGFTEAFF.

About this clone itself: Other DNA sequences in the same sample also yield this CDR3. V and J are TRBV7-6 and TRBJ1-1, with TRBD1 matching 7 bases. The germline V gene has CDR1 SGHVS and CDR2 FNYEAQ. V gave up 1 base and J gave up 4 bases; unmatched junction bases: 0. The CDR3 runs to 13 residues. CDR3 amino acids: CASSLGDSTEAFF. The CDR3 DNA is TGTGCCAGCAGCTTAGGGGACAGCACTGAAGCTTTCTTT.

The chain has TRBV5-8 and TRBJ2-3; 7 bases agree with TRBD1. In germline, CDR1 is SGHTS, CDR2 YDEGEE. The CDR3 has 15 residues. V dropped 2 bases and J dropped 2; count of bases not matched to a gene: 5. This CDR3 is CASSFTGDVTDTQYF. DNA of the CDR3: TGTGCCAGCAGCTTCACAGGGGACGTCACAGATACGCAGTATTTT.

V is TRBV7-2 and J is TRBJ1-2, with TRBD1 matching over 7 bases. The CDR3 is 13 amino acids. The V segment lost 4 bases and the J segment 4 bases; nucleotides outside the gene matches: 3. Germline loops: CDR1 SGHTA, CDR2 FQGNSA. The CDR3 reads CASSSGQFYGYTF. The CDR3 DNA reads as TGTGCCAGCAGCTCGGGACAGTTCTATGGCTACACCTTC.

The genes are TRBV7-8 and TRBJ2-7; the D is unclear. CDR1 and CDR2 from the germline V gene are SGHVS and FQNEAQ. The CDR3 sequence is 13 residues long. V lost 5 bases and J 1 base, leaving 9 bases between the germline ends. The CDR3 DNA sequence: TGTGCCAGCAGCCCATTCATTTCCTACGAGCAGTACTTC. Translated, it gives CASSPFISYEQYF.

This clone has just one count. This chain connects TRBV9 to TRBJ1-5; maybe TRBD1 (5 bases). The CDR3 extends over 16 amino acids. Trimming pared 4 bases from V and 3 bases from J, leaving 17 bases between. CDR1 and CDR2 (germline): SGDLS, YYNGEE. DNA for the CDR3: TGTGCCAGCAGCCCCGGGGGAAACACCGCCAATCAGCCCCAGCATTTT. It translates to CASSPGGNTANQPQHF.

The rearrangement joins TRBV7-2 to TRBJ2-1; 10 bases align to TRBD2. J was trimmed by 2 bases and V by 4 bases; bases with no gene match: 8. This CDR3 has 17 residues. Germline V gives CDR1 SGHTA, CDR2 FQGNSA. The CDR3 reads CASSSHSTSGPYNEQFF. DNA of the CDR3: TGTGCCAGCAGCTCGCACTCGACTAGCGGGCCCTACAATGAGCAGTTCTTC.

On this clone itself: Other DNA sequences in this specimen translate into the identical CDR3. The genes are TRBV5-1 and TRBJ2-1; 12 nucleotides match TRBD2. This CDR3 is built from 17 residues. V was pared by 2 bases and J by 8 bases, with 11 bases of the junction left unmatched. The germline CDR1 and CDR2 sequences are SGHRS and YFSETQ. This CDR3 is CASSLRLAGVVRDEQFF. CDR3 nucleotides: TGCGCCAGCAGCTTAAGACTAGCGGGAGTGGTTAGGGATGAGCAGTTCTTC.

The chain links TRBV9 to TRBJ1-5; no reliable D call. This CDR3 is built from 13 residues. V lost 0 bases and J 4 bases, leaving 5 bases between the germline ends. The germline V gene has CDR1 SGDLS and CDR2 YYNGEE. Here the CDR3 reads CASSVDWNQPQHF. The DNA of the CDR3 is TGTGCCAGCAGCGTAGACTGGAATCAGCCCCAGCATTTT.

The chain combines TRBV7-9 with TRBJ2-7; D possibly corresponds to TRBD1 (7 bases). The ends were cut back, 5 bases at V and 4 bases at J, with 12 bases in the middle. The CDR3 is made up of 13 amino acids. In germline, CDR1 is SEHNR, CDR2 FQNEAQ (reference sequence). The CDR3 is CASSPPGGYEQYF. The CDR3, as DNA: TGTGCCAGCAGCCCACCAGGGGGGTACGAGCAGTACTTC.

The V call is TRBV13, the J call TRBJ2-1, with unresolved D. The CDR3 runs to 14 residues. V shed 0 bases and J shed 8 bases, with 11 bases lying between them. CDR1 PRHDT and CDR2 FYEKMQ come from the germline V gene (reference sequence). The DNA of the CDR3 is TGTGCCAGCAGCTTAGGTGTGGAGCCGCATGAGCAGTTCTTC. Its translation: CASSLGVEPHEQFF.

V gene TRBV2 combines with J gene TRBJ1-5; D remains unclear. This CDR3 spans 15 amino acids. CDR1 and CDR2 (germline): SNHLY, FYNNEI. The V and J ends lost 8 bases and 0 bases respectively, with 14 bases between them. The CDR3: CASSETPYSNQPQHF. Here the CDR3 DNA reads TGTGCCAGCTCAGAGACACCTTATAGCAATCAGCCCCAGCATTTT.

In its sample, this clone was seen a few times. The chain couples TRBV4-1 to TRBJ2-1; D gene unclear. Germline values: CDR1 MGHRA, CDR2 YSYEKL. Trimming left V 0 bases short and J 0 bases short, with 6 bases between. The CDR3 extends over 15 amino acids. The CDR3 reads CASSQDTPSYNEQFF. CDR3 sequence (DNA): TGCGCCAGCAGCCAAGATACTCCCTCCTACAATGAGCAGTTCTTC.

This clone was counted a single time. The J gene is TRBJ1-1, the V gene TRBV29-1; D ambiguous. Germline assignment: CDR1 SQVTM and CDR2 ANQGSEA. Trimming stripped 5 bases from V and 1 base from J, with 5 bases between. This CDR3 has 11 amino acids. Here the CDR3 reads CSVTKNTEAFF. The CDR3 DNA reads as TGCAGCGTTACAAAGAACACTGAAGCTTTCTTT.

This chain connects TRBV4-1 to TRBJ2-5; 9 nucleotides agree with TRBD1. The CDR3 runs to 14 residues. V shed 1 base, J shed 11 bases, and the junction held 8 bases outside the gene matches. The V gene's germline CDR1 is MGHRA and CDR2 YSYEKL. The CDR3 coding sequence is TGCGCCAGCAGCCAAGTACAGGGGGCGAGGGAGCAGTACTTC. This gives the protein CASSQVQGAREQYF.